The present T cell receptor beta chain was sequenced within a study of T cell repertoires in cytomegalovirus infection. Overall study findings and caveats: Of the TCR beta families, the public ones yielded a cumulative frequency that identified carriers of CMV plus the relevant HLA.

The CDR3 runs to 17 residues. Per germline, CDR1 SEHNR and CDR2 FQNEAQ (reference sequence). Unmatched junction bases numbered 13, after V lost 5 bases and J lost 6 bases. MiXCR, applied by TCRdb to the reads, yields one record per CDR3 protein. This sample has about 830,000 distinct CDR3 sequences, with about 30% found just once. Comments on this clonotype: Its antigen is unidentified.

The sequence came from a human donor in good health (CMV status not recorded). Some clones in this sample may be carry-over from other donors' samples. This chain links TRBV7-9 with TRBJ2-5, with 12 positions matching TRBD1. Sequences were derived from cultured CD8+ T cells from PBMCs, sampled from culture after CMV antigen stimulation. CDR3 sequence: CASSHRDRGLPGKTQYF. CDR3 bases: TGTGCCAGCAGCCACCGGGACAGGGGGCTCCCCGGGAAGACCCAGTACTTC. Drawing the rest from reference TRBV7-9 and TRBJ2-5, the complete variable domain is DTGVSQNPRHKITKRGQNVTFRCDPISEHNRLYWYRQTLGQGPEFLTYFQNEAQLEKSRLLSDRFSAERPKGSFSTLEIQRTEQGDSAMYLCASSHRDRGLPGKTQYFGPGTRLLVL.